The 17 T cell receptor beta chains listed next were all sequenced from one sample in a study of T-cell reconstitution after alpha-beta-depleted transplantation in children. Unique molecular identifiers were incorporated into the prepared TCRbeta library. TCRdb re-derived calls from the PCR reads in MiXCR, one entry per CDR3 protein. The profile covers roughly 220,000 distinct CDR3 sequences, with roughly 9.1% appearing a single time and 35% taken by the ten largest. The sequencing used PBMCs, mostly from graft donor cells, collected 360 days after TCRalphabeta/CD19-depleted stem cell transplant. All receptors come from a male patient aged 2-9 years who had a stem cell transplant for acute myeloid leukemia, so the T cells may come from the graft donor.

This clonotype has ten or more counts. This chain uses TRBV4-3 with TRBJ2-7; D possibly corresponds to TRBD1 (6 bases). This CDR3 comprises 14 residues. Trimming took 2 bases from V and 0 from J, leaving 8 bases between them. Germline CDR1 LGHNA, CDR2 YSLEER. The CDR3 DNA reads TGCGCCAGCAGCCAACCAGGGGTCTCCTACGAGCAGTACTTC. Its protein product is CASSQPGVSYEQYF.

At least ten counts were recorded for this clonotype. The chain has TRBV5-1 and TRBJ1-2, with 7 bases identical to TRBD1. The CDR3 has 15 residues. The germline V gene encodes CDR1 SGHRS and CDR2 YFSETQ. The J segment lost 3 bases and the V segment lost 4 bases, leaving 9 bases of the junction unmatched. CDR3 sequence: CASSRYRDSHYGYTF. In DNA, the CDR3 is TGCGCCAGCAGCAGATACCGGGACAGCCACTATGGCTACACCTTC.

This chain joins TRBV18 and TRBJ2-3; unclear D gene. V lost 6 bases and J 2 bases, leaving 18 bases between the germline ends. The CDR3 runs 16 residues. Germline V lookup: CDR1 KGHSH, CDR2 LQKENI. The CDR3 nucleotides are TGTGCCAGCTCCCCGAGGACGGGTTCAGACACAGATACGCAGTATTTT. This gives the protein CASSPRTGSDTDTQYF.

The sample holds many counts of this clonotype. The genes are TRBV7-2 and TRBJ1-1; D is uncertain. V was trimmed by 3 bases and J by 4 bases, leaving 12 bases between them. Germline CDR1 is SGHTA and CDR2 is FQGNSA. The CDR3 covers 14 residues. The CDR3 region is CASSLTTRVTEAFF. The CDR3 nucleotides read TGTGCCAGCAGCTTGACGACGCGAGTCACTGAAGCTTTCTTT.

The chain recombines TRBV12-5 with TRBJ2-5; 7 nucleotides match TRBD2. This CDR3 contains 14 residues. Germline lookup yields CDR1 LGHNT and CDR2 FRNRAP. Germline trimming cut 11 bases from V and 4 bases from J; bases unmatched to any gene: 13. In DNA form, the CDR3 reads TGTGCTGAAGTAGGCGGGAGCTTGTCAGAGACCCAGTACTTC. Translation: CAEVGGSLSETQYF.

This clonotype was picked up a small number of times. V usage is TRBV6-6 and J usage is TRBJ1-5, with 8 bases identical to TRBD1. V shed 10 bases, J shed 2 bases, and the junction held 4 bases outside the gene matches. CDR1 and CDR2 from the germline V gene are MNHNY and SVGAGI (reference sequence). The CDR3 extends over 13 amino acids. CDR3 bases: TGTGCCACTAAGACAGGGGGCAATCAGCCCCAGCATTTT. Protein sequence: CATKTGGNQPQHF.

This clonotype has only a few counts. The chain combines TRBV20-1 with TRBJ2-7; perhaps TRBD1 as D (7 bases). CDR1 is DFQATT and CDR2 is SNEGSKA in the germline V gene (reference sequence). This CDR3 contains 15 residues. The V end lost 0 bases, the J end lost 3 bases, and 15 bases lay between the germline ends. The CDR3: CSARDMEGAHYEQYV. The CDR3 DNA sequence: TGCAGTGCTAGAGATATGGAGGGGGCCCACTACGAGCAGTACGTC.

At least ten counts were recorded for this clonotype. The V and J genes are TRBV11-2 and TRBJ2-2; unclear D gene. V lost 2 bases to trimming and J lost 6 bases, with 7 bases between them. Germline loops: CDR1 SGHAT, CDR2 FQNNGV. This CDR3 spans 13 amino acids. CDR3 DNA sequence: TGTGCCAGCAGCTTAAGGGATCCCGGGGAGCTGTTTTTT. Amino acids: CASSLRDPGELFF.

This clonotype was counted between two and nine times. This rearrangement joins TRBV20-1 to TRBJ1-1; tentative D call: TRBD1 (5 bases). CDR3 size: 11 residues. V lost 5 bases and J 3 bases, leaving 7 bases between the germline ends. Germline V gene sequence: CDR1 DFQATT, CDR2 SNEGSKA (reference sequence). CDR3 nucleotides: TGCAGTGCTTGGGGGGACACTGAAGCTTTCTTT. Translation: CSAWGDTEAFF.

This clonotype was seen only a few times. The chain combines TRBV20-1 with TRBJ1-5; 7 nucleotides match TRBD1. The CDR3 is 12 amino acids. CDR1 is DFQATT, CDR2 SNEGSKA, per germline (reference sequence). The V segment lost 5 bases and the J segment 4 bases; nucleotides outside the gene matches: 2. The CDR3: CSAGTVNQPQHF. The CDR3 DNA is TGCAGTGCTGGGACAGTTAATCAGCCCCAGCATTTT.

The rearrangement links TRBV12-3 or TRBV12-4 to TRBJ2-7; perhaps D is TRBD1 or TRBD2 (6 bases each). The CDR3 sequence is 14 residues long. The V end lost 3 bases, the J end lost 4 bases, and 13 bases lay between the germline ends. CDR3 region: CASSFGGGSYEQYV. CDR3 coding DNA: TGTGCCAGCAGTTTCGGGGGCGGGTCATACGAGCAGTACGTC.

This sequence joins TRBV7-2 and TRBJ2-3; D possibly matches TRBD1 or TRBD2 (5 bases each). From germline, CDR1 is SGHTA and CDR2 FQGNSA. The V end lost 7 bases, the J end lost 1 base, and 15 bases lay between the germline ends. The CDR3 covers 15 residues. CDR3 sequence reads: CASTLRGRGTDTQYF. The CDR3 nucleotides read TGTGCCAGCACCTTGAGGGGAAGAGGCACAGATACGCAGTATTTT. Full variable domain (rest looked up from reference TRBV7-2 and TRBJ2-3): GAGVSQSPSNKVTEKGKDVELRCDPISGHTALYWYRQSLGQGLEFLIYFQGNSAPDKSGLPSDRFSAERTGGSVSTLTIQRTQQEDSAVYLCASTLRGRGTDTQYFGPGTRLTVL.

This clonotype was recorded a few times. This CDR3 is CASSYSGQGIDYGYTF. The CDR3 nucleotides read TGTGCCAGCAGTTACTCGGGACAGGGAATTGACTATGGCTACACCTTC. The chain uses TRBV6-5 and TRBJ1-2; the match to TRBD1 covers 9 bases. Germline lookup yields CDR1 MNHEY and CDR2 SVGAGI. The CDR3 extends over 16 amino acids. With V trimmed by 0 bases and J by 3 bases, 5 bases remained unmatched.

This clonotype was seen a handful of times. V is TRBV6-5 and J is TRBJ2-3, with D tentatively TRBD1 (5 bases). This CDR3 comprises 17 residues. Germline V CDR1 and CDR2: MNHEY, SVGAGI. V was trimmed by 2 bases and J by 1 base, leaving 16 bases between them. In nucleotides, the CDR3 is TGTGCCAGCAGTTACCGTGTCCCAGGGCTTGGCACAGATACGCAGTATTTT. Its translation: CASSYRVPGLGTDTQYF.

The genes are TRBV5-1 and TRBJ2-5, with 7 bases that match TRBD1. From germline, CDR1 is SGHRS and CDR2 YFSETQ. Trimming took 4 bases from V and 0 from J; bases not matched to a gene: 6. The CDR3 consists of 15 residues. The CDR3 DNA is TGCGCCAGCAGCGCAGGGACAGCAAACCAAGAGACCCAGTACTTC. It codes for CASSAGTANQETQYF.

This clonotype was seen many times. The genes are TRBV29-1 and TRBJ2-1; D is uncertain. The V gene's germline CDR1 is SQVTM and CDR2 ANQGSEA. This CDR3 contains 13 residues. Trimming stripped 1 base from V and 4 bases from J, with 8 bases between. This CDR3 is CSVEVYHYNEQFF. As DNA, the CDR3 is TGCAGCGTTGAAGTCTATCATTACAATGAGCAGTTCTTC.

The chain couples TRBV6-1 to TRBJ2-7; tentatively, D is TRBD1 (5 bases). This CDR3 is built from 15 residues. Germline V gene sequence: CDR1 MNHNS, CDR2 SASEGT. The ends were cut back, 6 bases at V and 6 bases at J, with 21 bases in the middle. The CDR3 DNA follows: TGTGCCAGCAGCCCTGGGGCGTTTTGGGGTAGCGAGCAGTACGTC. Residues: CASSPGAFWGSEQYV.